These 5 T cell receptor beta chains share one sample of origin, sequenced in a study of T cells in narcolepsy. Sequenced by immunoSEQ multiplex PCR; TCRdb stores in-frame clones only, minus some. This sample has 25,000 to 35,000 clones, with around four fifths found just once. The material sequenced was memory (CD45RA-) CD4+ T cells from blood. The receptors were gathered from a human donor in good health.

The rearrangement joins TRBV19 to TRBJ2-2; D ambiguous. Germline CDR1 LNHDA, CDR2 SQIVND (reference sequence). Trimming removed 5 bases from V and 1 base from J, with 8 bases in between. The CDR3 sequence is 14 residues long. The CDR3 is CASSFYMNTGELFF. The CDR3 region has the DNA TGTGCCAGTAGTTTTTATATGAACACCGGGGAGCTGTTTTTT.

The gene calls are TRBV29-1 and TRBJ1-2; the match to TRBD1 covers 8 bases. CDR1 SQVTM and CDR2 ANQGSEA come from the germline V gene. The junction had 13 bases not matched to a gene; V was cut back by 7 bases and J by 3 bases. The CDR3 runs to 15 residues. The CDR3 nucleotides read TGCAGCGCGACAGGGGCCGGTGAATTGGACTATGGCTACACCTTC. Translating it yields CSATGAGELDYGYTF.

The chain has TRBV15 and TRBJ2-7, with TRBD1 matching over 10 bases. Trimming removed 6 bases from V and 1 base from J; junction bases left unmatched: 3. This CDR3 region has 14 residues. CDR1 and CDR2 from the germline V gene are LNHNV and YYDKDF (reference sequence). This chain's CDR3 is CATRGTGESYEQYF. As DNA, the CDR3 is TGTGCCACCAGGGGGACAGGGGAGTCCTACGAGCAGTACTTC.

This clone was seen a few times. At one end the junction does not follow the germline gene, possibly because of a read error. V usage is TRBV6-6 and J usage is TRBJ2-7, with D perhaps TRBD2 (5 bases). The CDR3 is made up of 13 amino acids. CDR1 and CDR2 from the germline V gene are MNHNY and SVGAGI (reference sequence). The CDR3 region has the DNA TGTGCCAGCAGCCTTCTTCTGGGCAGCTCGGAGGACTTC. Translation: CASSLLLGSSEDF.

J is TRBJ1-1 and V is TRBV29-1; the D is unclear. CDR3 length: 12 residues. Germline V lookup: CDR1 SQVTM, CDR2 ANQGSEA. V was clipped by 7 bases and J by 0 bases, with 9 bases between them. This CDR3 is CSAGYVNTEAFF. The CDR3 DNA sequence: TGCAGCGCTGGCTATGTGAACACTGAAGCTTTCTTT.